This T cell receptor beta chain was obtained from a study of blood T cell repertoires in COVID-19. Looking at the study overall: COVID-19 samples from acute and convalescent phases originated in the United States, Italy and Spain. Sources were T cells, B-cell-depleted T cells, or PBMCs; the material itself was cDNA or gDNA.

Source study methods: The authors estimated nucleated cell counts from reference gene primer amplification. The data were produced by immunoSEQ multiplex PCR, yet TCRdb's version contains in-frame clones alone and is incomplete. The DNA gave D and trimming, while V, J and clone size come from that table. This table holds 140,000 to 150,000 clones, 80% to 85% found once. Trimming cost V 0 bases and J 2 bases, with 11 bases left between them. The CDR3 is 15 residues long. Per germline, CDR1 LNHNV and CDR2 YYDKDF (reference sequence). The clonotype originates from a human donor in a cohort sampled during active COVID-19. The sample comprised peripheral blood. V is TRBV15 and J is TRBJ2-7; a weak D match, TRBD2 (6 bases). CDR3 residues: CATSRDGGGAYEQYF. CDR3 bases: TGTGCCACCAGCAGAGATGGTGGCGGGGCCTACGAGCAGTACTTC. Variable domain in full (rest from reference TRBV15 and TRBJ2-7): DAMVIQNPRYQVTQFGKPVTLSCSQTLNHNVMYWYQQKSSQAPKLLFHYYDKDFNNEADTPDNFQSRRPNTSFCFLDIRSPGLGDTAMYLCATSRDGGGAYEQYFGPGTRLTVT.